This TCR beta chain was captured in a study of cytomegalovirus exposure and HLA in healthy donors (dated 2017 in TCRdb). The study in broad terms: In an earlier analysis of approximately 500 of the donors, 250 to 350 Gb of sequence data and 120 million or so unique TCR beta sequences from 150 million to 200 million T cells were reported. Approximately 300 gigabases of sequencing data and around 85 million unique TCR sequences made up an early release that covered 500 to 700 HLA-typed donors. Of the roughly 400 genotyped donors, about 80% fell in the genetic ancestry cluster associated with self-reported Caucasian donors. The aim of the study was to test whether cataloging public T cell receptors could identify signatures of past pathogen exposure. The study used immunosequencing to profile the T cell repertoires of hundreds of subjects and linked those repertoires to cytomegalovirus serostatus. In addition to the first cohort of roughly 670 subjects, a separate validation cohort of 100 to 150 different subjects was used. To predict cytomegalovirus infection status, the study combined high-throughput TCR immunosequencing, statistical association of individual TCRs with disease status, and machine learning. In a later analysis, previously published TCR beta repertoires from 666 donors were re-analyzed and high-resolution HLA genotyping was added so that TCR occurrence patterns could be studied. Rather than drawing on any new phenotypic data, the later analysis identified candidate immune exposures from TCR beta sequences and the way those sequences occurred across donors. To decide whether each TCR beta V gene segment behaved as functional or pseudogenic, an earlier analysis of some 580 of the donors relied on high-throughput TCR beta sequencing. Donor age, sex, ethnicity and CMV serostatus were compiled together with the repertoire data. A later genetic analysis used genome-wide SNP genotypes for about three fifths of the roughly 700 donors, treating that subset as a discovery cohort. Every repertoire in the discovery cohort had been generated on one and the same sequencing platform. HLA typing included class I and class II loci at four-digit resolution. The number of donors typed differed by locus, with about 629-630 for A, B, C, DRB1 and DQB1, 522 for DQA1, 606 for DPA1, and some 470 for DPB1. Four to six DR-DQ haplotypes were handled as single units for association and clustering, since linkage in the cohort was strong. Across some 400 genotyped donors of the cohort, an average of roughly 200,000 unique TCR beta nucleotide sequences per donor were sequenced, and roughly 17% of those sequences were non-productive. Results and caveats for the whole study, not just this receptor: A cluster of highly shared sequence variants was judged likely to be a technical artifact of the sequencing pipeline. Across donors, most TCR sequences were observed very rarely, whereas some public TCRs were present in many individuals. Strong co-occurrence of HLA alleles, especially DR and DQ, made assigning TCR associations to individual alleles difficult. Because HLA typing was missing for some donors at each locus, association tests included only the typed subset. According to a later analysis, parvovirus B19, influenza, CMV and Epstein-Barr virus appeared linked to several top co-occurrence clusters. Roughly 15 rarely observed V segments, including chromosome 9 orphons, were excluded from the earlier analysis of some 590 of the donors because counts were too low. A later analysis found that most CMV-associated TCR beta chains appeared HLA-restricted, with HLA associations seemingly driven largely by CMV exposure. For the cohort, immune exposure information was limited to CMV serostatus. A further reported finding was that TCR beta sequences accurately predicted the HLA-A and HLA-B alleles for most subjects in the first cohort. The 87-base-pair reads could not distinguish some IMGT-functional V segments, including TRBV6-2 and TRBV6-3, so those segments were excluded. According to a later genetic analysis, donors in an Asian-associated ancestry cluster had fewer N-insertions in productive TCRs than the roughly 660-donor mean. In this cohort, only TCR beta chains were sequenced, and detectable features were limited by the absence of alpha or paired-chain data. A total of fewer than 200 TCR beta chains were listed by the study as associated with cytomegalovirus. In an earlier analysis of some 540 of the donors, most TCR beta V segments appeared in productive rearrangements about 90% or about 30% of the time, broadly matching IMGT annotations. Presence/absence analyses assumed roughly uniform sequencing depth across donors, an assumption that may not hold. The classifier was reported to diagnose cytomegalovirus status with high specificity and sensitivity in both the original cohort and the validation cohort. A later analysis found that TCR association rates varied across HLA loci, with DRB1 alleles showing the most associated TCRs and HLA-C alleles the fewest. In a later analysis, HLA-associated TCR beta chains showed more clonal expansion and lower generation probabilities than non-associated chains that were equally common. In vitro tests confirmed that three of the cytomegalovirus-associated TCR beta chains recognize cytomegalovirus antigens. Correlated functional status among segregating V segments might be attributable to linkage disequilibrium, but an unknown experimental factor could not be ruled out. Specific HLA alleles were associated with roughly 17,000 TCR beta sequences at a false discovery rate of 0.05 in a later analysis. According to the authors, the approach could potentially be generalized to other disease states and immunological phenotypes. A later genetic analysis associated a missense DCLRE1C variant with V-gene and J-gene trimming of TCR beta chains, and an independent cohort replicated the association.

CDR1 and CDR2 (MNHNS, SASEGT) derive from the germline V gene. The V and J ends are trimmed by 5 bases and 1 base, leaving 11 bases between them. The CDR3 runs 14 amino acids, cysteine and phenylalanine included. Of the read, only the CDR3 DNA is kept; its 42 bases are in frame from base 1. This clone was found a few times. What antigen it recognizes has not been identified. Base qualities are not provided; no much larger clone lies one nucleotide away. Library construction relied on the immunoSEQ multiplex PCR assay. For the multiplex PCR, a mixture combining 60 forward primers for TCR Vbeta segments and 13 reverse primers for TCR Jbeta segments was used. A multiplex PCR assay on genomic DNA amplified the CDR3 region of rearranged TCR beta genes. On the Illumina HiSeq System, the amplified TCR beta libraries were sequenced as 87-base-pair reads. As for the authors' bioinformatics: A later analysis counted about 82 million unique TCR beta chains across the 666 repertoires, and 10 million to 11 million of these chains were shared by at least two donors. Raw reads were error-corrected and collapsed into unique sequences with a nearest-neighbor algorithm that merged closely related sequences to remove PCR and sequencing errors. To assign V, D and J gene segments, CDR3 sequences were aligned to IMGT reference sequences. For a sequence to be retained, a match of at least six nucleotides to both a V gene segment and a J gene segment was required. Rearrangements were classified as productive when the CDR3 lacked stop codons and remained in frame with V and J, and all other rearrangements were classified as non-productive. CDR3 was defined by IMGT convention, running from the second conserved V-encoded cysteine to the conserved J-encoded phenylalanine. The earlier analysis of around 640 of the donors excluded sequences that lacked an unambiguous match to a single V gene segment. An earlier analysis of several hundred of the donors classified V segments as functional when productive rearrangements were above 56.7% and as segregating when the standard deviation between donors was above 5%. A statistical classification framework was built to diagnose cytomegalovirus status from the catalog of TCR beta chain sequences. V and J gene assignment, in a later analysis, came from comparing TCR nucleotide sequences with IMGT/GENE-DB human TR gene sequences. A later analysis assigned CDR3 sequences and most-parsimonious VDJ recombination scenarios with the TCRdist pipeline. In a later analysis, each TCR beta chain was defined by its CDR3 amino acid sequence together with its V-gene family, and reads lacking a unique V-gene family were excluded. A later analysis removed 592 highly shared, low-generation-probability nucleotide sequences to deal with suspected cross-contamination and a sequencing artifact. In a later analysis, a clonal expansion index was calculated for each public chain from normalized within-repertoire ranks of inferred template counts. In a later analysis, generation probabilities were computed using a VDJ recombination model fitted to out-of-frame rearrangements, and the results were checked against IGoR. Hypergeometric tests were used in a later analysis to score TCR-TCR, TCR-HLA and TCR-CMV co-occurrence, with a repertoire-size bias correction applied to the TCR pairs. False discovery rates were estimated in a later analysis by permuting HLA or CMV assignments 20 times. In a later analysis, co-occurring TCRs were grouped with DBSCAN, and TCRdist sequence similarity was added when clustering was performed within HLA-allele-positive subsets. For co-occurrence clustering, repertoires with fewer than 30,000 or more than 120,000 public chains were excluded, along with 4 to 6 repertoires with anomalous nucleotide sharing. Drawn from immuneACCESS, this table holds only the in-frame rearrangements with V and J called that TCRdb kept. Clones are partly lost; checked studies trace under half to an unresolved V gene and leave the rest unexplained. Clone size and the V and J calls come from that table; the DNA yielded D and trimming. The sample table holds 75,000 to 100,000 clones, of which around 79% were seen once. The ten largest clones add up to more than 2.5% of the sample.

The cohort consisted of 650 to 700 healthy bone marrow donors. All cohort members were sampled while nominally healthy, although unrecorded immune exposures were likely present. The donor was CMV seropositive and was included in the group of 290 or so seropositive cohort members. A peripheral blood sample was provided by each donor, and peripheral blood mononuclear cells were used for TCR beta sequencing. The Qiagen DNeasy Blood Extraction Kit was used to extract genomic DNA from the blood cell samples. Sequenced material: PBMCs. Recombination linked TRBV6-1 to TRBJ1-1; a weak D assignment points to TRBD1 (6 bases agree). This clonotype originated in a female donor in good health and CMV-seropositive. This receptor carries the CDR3 CASSPLRGNTEAFF. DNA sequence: TGTGCCAGCAGTCCCCTCAGGGGGAACACTGAAGCTTTCTTT.